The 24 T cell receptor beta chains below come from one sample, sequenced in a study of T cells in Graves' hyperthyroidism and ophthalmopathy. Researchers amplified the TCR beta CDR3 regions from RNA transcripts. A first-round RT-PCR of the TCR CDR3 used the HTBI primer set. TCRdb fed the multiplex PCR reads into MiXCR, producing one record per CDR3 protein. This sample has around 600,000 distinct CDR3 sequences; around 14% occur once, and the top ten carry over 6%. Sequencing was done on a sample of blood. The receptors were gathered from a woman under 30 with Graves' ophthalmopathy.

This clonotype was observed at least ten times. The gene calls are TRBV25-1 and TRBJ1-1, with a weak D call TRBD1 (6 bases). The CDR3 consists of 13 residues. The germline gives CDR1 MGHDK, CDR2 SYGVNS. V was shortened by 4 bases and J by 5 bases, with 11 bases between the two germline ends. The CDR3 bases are TGTGCCAGCAGTGCCCTAGGGGGGACTGAAGCTTTCTTT. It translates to CASSALGGTEAFF.

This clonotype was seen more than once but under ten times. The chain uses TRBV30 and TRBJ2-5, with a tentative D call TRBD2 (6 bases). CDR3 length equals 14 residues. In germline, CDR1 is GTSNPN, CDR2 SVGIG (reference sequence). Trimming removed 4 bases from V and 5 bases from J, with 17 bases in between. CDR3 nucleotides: TGTGCCTGGAACCCCCTAGCCCGGGGGGAGACCCAGTACTTC. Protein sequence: CAWNPLARGETQYF.

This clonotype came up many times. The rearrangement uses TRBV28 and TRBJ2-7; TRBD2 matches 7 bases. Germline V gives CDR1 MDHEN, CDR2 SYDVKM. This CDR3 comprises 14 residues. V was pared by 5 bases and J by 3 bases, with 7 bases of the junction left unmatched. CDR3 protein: CASSALAVIYEQYF. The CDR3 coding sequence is TGTGCCAGCAGTGCTCTAGCGGTAATCTACGAGCAGTACTTC.

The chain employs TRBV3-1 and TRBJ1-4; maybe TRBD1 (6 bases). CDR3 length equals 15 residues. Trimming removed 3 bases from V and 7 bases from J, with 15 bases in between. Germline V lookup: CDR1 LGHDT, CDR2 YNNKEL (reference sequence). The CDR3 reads CASSHTSGGGEKLFF. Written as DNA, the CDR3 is TGTGCCAGCAGCCACACGTCTGGGGGCGGTGAAAAACTGTTTTTT.

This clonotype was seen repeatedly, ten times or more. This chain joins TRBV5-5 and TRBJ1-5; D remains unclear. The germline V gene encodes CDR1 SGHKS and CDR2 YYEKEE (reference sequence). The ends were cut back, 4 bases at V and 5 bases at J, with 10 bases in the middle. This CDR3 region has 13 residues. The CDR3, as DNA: TGTGCCAGCAGCCGGTACAACGATCAGCCCCAGCATTTT. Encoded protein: CASSRYNDQPQHF.

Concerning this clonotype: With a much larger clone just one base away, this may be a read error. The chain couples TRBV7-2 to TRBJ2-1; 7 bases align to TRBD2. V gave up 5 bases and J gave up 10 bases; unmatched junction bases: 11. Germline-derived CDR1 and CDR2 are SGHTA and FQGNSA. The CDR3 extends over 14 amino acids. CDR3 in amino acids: CASSPGDYRYEQFF. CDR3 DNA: TGTGCCAGCAGCCCTGGGGACTATCGCTACGAGCAGTTCTTC.

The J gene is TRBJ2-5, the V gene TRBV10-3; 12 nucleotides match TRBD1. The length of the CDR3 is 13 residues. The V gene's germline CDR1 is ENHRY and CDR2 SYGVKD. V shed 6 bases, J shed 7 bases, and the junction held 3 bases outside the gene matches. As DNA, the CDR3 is TGTGCCATCAGGCCGGGACAGGGGGCGACCCAGTACTTC. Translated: CAIRPGQGATQYF.

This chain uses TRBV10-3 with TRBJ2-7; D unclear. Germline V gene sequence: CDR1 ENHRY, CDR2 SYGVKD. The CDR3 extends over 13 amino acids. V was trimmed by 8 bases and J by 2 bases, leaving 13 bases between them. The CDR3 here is CAISGFFTYEQYF. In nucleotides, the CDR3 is TGTGCCATCTCCGGGTTCTTCACCTACGAGCAGTACTTC.

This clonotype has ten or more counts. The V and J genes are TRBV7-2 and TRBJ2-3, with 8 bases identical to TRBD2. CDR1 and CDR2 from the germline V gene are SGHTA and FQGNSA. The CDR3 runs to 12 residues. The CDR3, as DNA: TGTGCGACTAGCGTTAGCACAGATACGCAGTATTTT. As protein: CATSVSTDTQYF.

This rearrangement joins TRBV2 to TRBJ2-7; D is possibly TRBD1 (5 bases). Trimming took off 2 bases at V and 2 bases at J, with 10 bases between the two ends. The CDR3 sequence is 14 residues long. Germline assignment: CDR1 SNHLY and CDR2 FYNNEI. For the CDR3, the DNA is TGTGCCAGCAGTGAATACAGGTTAGCCTACGAGCAGTACTTC. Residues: CASSEYRLAYEQYF.

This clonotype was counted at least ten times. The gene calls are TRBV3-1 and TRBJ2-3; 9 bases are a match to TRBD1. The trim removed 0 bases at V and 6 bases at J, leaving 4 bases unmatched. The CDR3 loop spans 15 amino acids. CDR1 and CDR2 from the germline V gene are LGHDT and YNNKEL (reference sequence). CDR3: CASSQETTGGDTQYF. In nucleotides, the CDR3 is TGTGCCAGCAGCCAAGAAACGACAGGGGGGGATACGCAGTATTTT.

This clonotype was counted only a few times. This CDR3 reads CASSRTEYNSPLHF. CDR3 sequence (DNA): TGTGCCAGCAGCCGGACAGAGTATAATTCACCCCTCCACTTT. The rearrangement uses TRBV3-1 and TRBJ1-6; D perhaps matches TRBD1 (6 bases). Germline assignment: CDR1 LGHDT and CDR2 YNNKEL (reference sequence). The CDR3 is 14 amino acids. V lost 4 bases and J 4 bases, leaving 8 bases between the germline ends.

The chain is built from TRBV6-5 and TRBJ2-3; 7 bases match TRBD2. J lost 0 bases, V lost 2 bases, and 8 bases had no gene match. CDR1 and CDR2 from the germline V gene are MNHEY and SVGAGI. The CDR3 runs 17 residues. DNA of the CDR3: TGTGCCAGCAGTTACCCGACACTAGCGTCTAGCACAGATACGCAGTATTTT. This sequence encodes CASSYPTLASSTDTQYF.

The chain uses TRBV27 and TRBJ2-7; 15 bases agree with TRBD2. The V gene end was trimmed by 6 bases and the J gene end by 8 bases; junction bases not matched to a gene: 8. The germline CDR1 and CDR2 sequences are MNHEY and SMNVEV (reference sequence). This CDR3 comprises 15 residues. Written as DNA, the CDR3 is TGTGCCAGCAGCCGAAGGGGACTAGCGGGAGGCCAGCAGTACTTC. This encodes CASSRRGLAGGQQYF.

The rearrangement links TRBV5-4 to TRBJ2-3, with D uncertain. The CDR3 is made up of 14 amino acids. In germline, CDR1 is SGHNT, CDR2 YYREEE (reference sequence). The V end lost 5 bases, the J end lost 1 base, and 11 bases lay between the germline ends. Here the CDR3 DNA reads TGTGCCAGCAGTGTACCGGCGGGCACAGATACGCAGTATTTT. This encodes CASSVPAGTDTQYF.

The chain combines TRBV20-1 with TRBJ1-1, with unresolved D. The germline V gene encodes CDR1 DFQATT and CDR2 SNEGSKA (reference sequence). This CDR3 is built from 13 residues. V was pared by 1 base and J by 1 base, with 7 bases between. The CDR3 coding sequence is TGCAGTGCTAGAGGCTTCAGGAACACTGAAGCTTTCTTT. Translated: CSARGFRNTEAFF.

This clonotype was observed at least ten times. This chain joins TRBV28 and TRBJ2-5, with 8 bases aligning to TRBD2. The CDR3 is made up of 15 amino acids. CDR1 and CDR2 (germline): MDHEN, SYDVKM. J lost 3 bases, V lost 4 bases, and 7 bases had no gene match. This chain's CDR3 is CASSSSAGVEETQYF. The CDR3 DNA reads TGTGCCAGCAGTTCCTCAGCGGGAGTGGAAGAGACCCAGTACTTC.

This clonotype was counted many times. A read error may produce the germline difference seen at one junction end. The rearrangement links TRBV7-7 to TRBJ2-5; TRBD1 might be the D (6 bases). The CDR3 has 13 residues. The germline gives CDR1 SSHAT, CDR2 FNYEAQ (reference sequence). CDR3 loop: CASSLDRQETQYF. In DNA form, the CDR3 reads TGTGCTAGCAGCCTGGACAGACAAGAGACCCAGTACTTC.

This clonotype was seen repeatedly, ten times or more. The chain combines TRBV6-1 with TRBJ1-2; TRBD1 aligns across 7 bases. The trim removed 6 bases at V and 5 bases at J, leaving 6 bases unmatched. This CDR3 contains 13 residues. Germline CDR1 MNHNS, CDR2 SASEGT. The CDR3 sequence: CASSWGQLYGYTF. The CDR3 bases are TGTGCCAGCAGCTGGGGACAGCTGTATGGCTACACCTTC.

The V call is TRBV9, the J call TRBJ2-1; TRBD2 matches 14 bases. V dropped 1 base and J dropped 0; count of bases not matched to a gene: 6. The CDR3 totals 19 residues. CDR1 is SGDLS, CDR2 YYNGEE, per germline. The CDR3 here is CASSVRMGTSGSSYNEQFF. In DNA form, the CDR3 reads TGTGCCAGCAGCGTAAGGATGGGGACTAGCGGGAGCTCCTACAATGAGCAGTTCTTC.

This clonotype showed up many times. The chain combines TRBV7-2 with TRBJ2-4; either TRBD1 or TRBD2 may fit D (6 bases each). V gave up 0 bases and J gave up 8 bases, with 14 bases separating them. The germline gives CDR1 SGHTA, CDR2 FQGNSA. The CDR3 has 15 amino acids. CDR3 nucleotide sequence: TGTGCCAGCAGCTTAGCCACTCTGAGGGGGGACATTCAGTACTTC. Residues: CASSLATLRGDIQYF.

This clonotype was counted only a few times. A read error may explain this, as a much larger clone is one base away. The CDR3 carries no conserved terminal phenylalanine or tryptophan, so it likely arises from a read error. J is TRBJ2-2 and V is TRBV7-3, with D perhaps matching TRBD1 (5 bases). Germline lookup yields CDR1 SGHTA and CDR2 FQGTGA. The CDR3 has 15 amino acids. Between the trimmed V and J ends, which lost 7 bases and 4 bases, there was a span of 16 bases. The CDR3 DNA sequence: TGTGCCAGCAACCCAGGGCGTGGGCTCACCGGGGAGCTGTTTTCT. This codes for CASNPGRGLTGELFS.

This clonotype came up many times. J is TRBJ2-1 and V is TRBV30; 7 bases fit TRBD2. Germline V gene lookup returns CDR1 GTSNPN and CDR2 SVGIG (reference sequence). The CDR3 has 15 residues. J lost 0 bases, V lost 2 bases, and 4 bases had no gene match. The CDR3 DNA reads TGTGCCTGGAGTCGACTAGCTAGCTCCTACAATGAGCAGTTCTTC. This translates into CAWSRLASSYNEQFF.

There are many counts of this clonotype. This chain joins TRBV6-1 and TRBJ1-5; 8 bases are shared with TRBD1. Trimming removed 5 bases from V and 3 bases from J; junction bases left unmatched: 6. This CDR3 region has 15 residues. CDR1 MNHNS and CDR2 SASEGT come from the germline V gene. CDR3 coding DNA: TGTGCCAGCAGTTCCTACAGGGGGAACAATCAGCCCCAGCATTTT. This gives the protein CASSSYRGNNQPQHF.